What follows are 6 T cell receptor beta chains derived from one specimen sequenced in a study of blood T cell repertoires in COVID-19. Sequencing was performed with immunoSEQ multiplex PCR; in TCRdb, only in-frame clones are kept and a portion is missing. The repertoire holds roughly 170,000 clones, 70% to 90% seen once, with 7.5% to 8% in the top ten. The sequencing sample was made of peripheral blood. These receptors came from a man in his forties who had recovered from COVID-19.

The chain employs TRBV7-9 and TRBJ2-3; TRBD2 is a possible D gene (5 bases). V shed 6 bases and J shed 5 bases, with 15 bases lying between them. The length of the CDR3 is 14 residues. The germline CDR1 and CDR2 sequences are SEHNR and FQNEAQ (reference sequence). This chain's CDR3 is CASSLSGSLDTQYF. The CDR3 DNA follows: TGTGCCAGCAGTCTGAGCGGTTCCTTAGATACGCAGTATTTT.

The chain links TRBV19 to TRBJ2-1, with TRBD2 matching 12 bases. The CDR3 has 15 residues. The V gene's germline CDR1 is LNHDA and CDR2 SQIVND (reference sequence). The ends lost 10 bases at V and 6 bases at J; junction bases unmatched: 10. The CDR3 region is CATTWTSGISNEQFF. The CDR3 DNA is TGTGCCACCACGTGGACTAGCGGGATTAGCAATGAGCAGTTCTTC.

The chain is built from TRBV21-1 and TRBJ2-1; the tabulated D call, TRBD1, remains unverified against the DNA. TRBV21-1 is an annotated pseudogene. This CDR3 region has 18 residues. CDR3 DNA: TGTGCCAGCAGCAACACCCCAGGACAGTCTAGCTCCTACAATGAGCAGTTCTTC. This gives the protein CASSNTPGQSSSYNEQFF.

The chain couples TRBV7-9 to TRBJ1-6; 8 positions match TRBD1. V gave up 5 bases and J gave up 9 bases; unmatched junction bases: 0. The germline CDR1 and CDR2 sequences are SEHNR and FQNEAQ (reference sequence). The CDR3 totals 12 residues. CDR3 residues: CASSDRGSPLHF. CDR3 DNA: TGTGCCAGCAGCGACAGGGGTTCACCCCTCCACTTT.

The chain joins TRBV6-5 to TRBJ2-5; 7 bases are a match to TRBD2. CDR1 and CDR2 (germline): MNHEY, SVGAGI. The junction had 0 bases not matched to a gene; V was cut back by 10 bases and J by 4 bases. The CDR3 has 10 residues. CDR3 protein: CATGGETQYF. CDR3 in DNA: TGTGCCACGGGGGGAGAGACCCAGTACTTC.

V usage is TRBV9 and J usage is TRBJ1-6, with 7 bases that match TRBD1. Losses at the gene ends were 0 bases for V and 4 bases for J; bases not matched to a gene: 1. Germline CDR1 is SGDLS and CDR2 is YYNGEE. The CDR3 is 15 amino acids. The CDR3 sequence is CASSVEGAYNSPLHF. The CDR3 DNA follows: TGTGCCAGCAGCGTAGAGGGGGCTTATAATTCACCCCTCCACTTT.